This TCR beta chain was identified in a study of T cell repertoires in cytomegalovirus infection. About the research overall: TCR beta signatures that were public indicated CMV infection and matching HLA type.

TCRdb re-derived calls from the reads in MiXCR, one entry per CDR3 protein. The sample records roughly 500,000 distinct CDR3 sequences, more than 15% being singletons. Looked up from germline, CDR1 is ENHRY and CDR2 is SYGVKD. V lost 5 bases and J 3 bases, leaving 19 bases between the germline ends. The CDR3 runs to 16 residues. This clonotype occurred many times. Its antigen is not identified. Study results and caveats: Cumulated frequencies of public TCR beta families served to identify carriers of CMV plus the relevant HLA. What dominated the ex vivo response were HLA-C-restricted CMV-specific TCR beta clonotypes.

The rearrangement uses TRBV10-3 and TRBJ1-1; the D is unclear. Sequences were obtained from CD8+ T cells from PBMCs. The clonotype comes from a human donor in good health (CMV status not recorded). Some clones in this sample may be carry-over from other donors' samples. The DNA of the CDR3 is TGTGCCATCAGTCAACGACCCGTTGGGGAGGACACTGAAGCTTTCTTT. Translation: CAISQRPVGEDTEAFF.